A single sample gave rise to the 20 T cell receptor beta chains below, sequenced in a study of blood T cell repertoires in COVID-19. The table came from immunoSEQ multiplex PCR; TCRdb's copy has only in-frame clones and leaves some out. The data show about 220,000 clones, about 85% seen once. Sequenced sample: peripheral blood. The source is a man aged 45-60 years who had recovered from COVID-19.

The chain is built from TRBV2 and TRBJ1-1; TRBD1 aligns across 12 bases. CDR1 is SNHLY, CDR2 FYNNEI, per germline. J was trimmed by 6 bases and V by 6 bases; bases with no gene match: 2. The CDR3 loop spans 13 amino acids. The CDR3 sequence is CASRGQGASEAFF. Written as DNA, the CDR3 is TGTGCCAGCAGGGGACAGGGGGCCTCTGAAGCTTTCTTT.

V is TRBV28 and J is TRBJ2-7; 10 positions agree with TRBD1. The germline CDR1 and CDR2 sequences are MDHEN and SYDVKM. This CDR3 region has 17 residues. V lost 6 bases, J lost 3 bases, and 14 bases stayed unmatched. CDR3 DNA sequence: TGTGCCAGCAGATCCCTCGAGGCGGGACAGGGGATCTACGAGCAGTACTTC. It is translated as CASRSLEAGQGIYEQYF.

The chain employs TRBV20-1 and TRBJ1-2; D is undetermined. Per the germline V gene, CDR1 is DFQATT and CDR2 is SNEGSKA (reference sequence). V shed 7 bases and J shed 2 bases, with 23 bases lying between them. This CDR3 contains 16 residues. CDR3 region: CSVSTGFSAPNYGYTF. In DNA, the CDR3 is TGCAGTGTTAGTACCGGGTTTTCGGCTCCGAACTATGGCTACACCTTC.

This chain connects TRBV3-1 (or the pseudogene TRBV3-2) to TRBJ1-1; the D gene is possibly TRBD1 (5 bases). CDR1 and CDR2 (germline): LGHDT, YNNKEL (reference sequence). Trimming removed 8 bases at V and 0 bases at J, with 10 bases between. This CDR3 is built from 13 residues. The CDR3 nucleotides are TGTGCCAGCTCCGACAGCCTGAACACTGAAGCTTTCTTT. This gives the protein CASSDSLNTEAFF.

The V gene is TRBV28, the J gene TRBJ1-6; D uncertain. Trimming shortened V by 5 bases and J by 4 bases, and 6 bases separated the two germline ends. Germline values: CDR1 MDHEN, CDR2 SYDVKM. This CDR3 region has 13 residues. CDR3 sequence: CASSPLYNSPLHF. CDR3 DNA sequence: TGTGCCAGCAGTCCCTTATATAATTCACCCCTCCACTTT.

This clone showed up just a few times. The chain uses TRBV7-2 and TRBJ2-5; D gene ambiguous. V dropped 0 bases and J dropped 4 bases, with 9 bases sitting between them. Germline assignment: CDR1 SGHTA and CDR2 FQGNSA. This CDR3 is 14 amino acids long. The chain's CDR3 is CASSLALHLETQYF. The CDR3 DNA follows: TGTGCCAGCAGCTTAGCGTTACACCTAGAGACCCAGTACTTC.

J is TRBJ1-2 and V is TRBV28; 7 bases map to TRBD1. The CDR3 has 15 residues. V dropped 3 bases and J dropped 4; count of bases not matched to a gene: 8. Germline lookup yields CDR1 MDHEN and CDR2 SYDVKM. DNA for the CDR3: TGTGCCAGCAGTTTCTATCCAGGGGGAATCTATGGCTACACCTTC. Protein: CASSFYPGGIYGYTF.

V and J are TRBV11-2 and TRBJ1-4; D remains unclear. Deletions cut 0 bases from V and 8 bases from J, with 19 bases between. Germline CDR1 and CDR2: SGHAT and FQNNGV. The CDR3 loop spans 17 amino acids. The DNA of the CDR3 is TGTGCCAGCAGCTTAGACGGCCAGCCCGGGTTGTGGGAAAAACTGTTTTTT. It specifies CASSLDGQPGLWEKLFF.

This chain uses TRBV28 with TRBJ1-2; 8 bases map to TRBD1. CDR1 is MDHEN, CDR2 SYDVKM, per germline. The CDR3 covers 13 residues. The V gene end was trimmed by 6 bases and the J gene end by 4 bases; junction bases not matched to a gene: 4. The CDR3 nucleotides read TGTGCCAGCAGGCCGGACAGGGCCTATGGCTACACCTTC. This codes for CASRPDRAYGYTF.

The CDR3 protein is CASSLGLAEQYF. As DNA, the CDR3 is TGTGCCAGCAGCTTAGGACTAGCGGAGCAGTACTTC. The chain joins TRBV7-2 to TRBJ2-7; 8 bases map to TRBD2. The germline V gene encodes CDR1 SGHTA and CDR2 FQGNSA. The CDR3 has 12 amino acids. After removal of 1 base from V and 7 bases from J, the junction contained 0 bases not matched to a gene.

The rearrangement uses TRBV6-1 and TRBJ1-1, with TRBD1 identical over 8 bases. V shed 3 bases, J shed 1 base, and the junction held 4 bases outside the gene matches. Germline CDR1 reads MNHNS; CDR2 reads SASEGT. The CDR3 is 15 amino acids. The CDR3 DNA reads as TGTGCCAGCAGTGATAAGACAGGGGCGAACACTGAAGCTTTCTTT. It codes for CASSDKTGANTEAFF.

Many counts were recorded for this clone. The CDR3 sequence is CASSEWKGADTGELFF. The DNA of the CDR3 is TGTGCCAGCAGTGAATGGAAGGGGGCGGACACCGGGGAGCTGTTTTTT. The chain couples TRBV2 to TRBJ2-2; 7 nucleotides agree with TRBD1. The V gene end was trimmed by 2 bases and the J gene end by 3 bases; junction bases not matched to a gene: 6. The CDR3 sequence is 16 residues long. Germline CDR1 reads SNHLY; CDR2 reads FYNNEI.

This rearrangement joins TRBV6-6 to TRBJ1-4; D possibly corresponds to TRBD1 (6 bases). This CDR3 has 15 amino acids. The germline V gene encodes CDR1 MNHNY and CDR2 SVGAGI (reference sequence). Trimming stripped 4 bases from V and 7 bases from J, with 16 bases between. This CDR3 reads CASSLGDTRGEKLFF. CDR3 in DNA: TGTGCCAGCAGTTTAGGGGACACCCGGGGTGAAAAACTGTTTTTT.

J is TRBJ2-1 and V is TRBV5-4, with 11 bases that match TRBD2. Per germline, CDR1 SGHNT and CDR2 YYREEE (reference sequence). This CDR3 comprises 17 residues. Trimming cost V 0 bases and J 6 bases; bases outside gene matches: 8. CDR3 coding DNA: TGTGCCAGCAGCTTGGTAGGGCTAGCGGGAGGCCTCAATGAGCAGTTCTTC. It is translated as CASSLVGLAGGLNEQFF.

In its sample, this clone was seen a few times. The V gene is TRBV3-1 (or the pseudogene TRBV3-2), the J gene TRBJ2-7, with 8 positions matching TRBD2. V shed 5 bases, J shed 0 bases, and the junction held 6 bases outside the gene matches. From germline, CDR1 is LGHDT and CDR2 YNNKEL (reference sequence). The CDR3 has 15 amino acids. The CDR3 DNA sequence: TGTGCCAGCAGCACTAGCGGCAAAAGCTCCTACGAGCAGTACTTC. It encodes CASSTSGKSSYEQYF.

The chain has TRBV19 and TRBJ2-1; D may be TRBD2 (6 bases). Germline V gene sequence: CDR1 LNHDA, CDR2 SQIVND (reference sequence). V was trimmed by 1 base and J by 5 bases, leaving 12 bases between them. The CDR3 totals 15 residues. The CDR3 DNA reads TGTGCCAGTAGTATAGTTAGCGGCACGCACAATGAGCAGTTCTTC. Its protein is CASSIVSGTHNEQFF.

This clone turned up a few times. This sequence joins TRBV6-6 and TRBJ2-7, with 12 nucleotides matching TRBD1. Trimming at V came to 7 bases and at J to 4 bases, leaving 2 bases not matched to a gene. The germline V gene has CDR1 MNHNY and CDR2 SVGAGI (reference sequence). CDR3 length: 13 amino acids. This CDR3 reads CASKGQGAYEQYF. CDR3 sequence (DNA): TGTGCCAGCAAGGGACAGGGGGCTTACGAGCAGTACTTC.

This clone appeared a few times. V is TRBV30 and J is TRBJ2-5; D may be TRBD2 (6 bases). The CDR3 totals 12 residues. The V end was cut by 5 bases, the J end by 2 bases, with 9 bases between. From germline, CDR1 is GTSNPN and CDR2 SVGIG (reference sequence). The CDR3 loop reads CAWEGRQETQYF. The CDR3 DNA is TGTGCCTGGGAGGGGAGGCAAGAGACCCAGTACTTC.

This chain connects TRBV12-3 or TRBV12-4 to TRBJ2-7; TRBD1 matches 8 bases. V lost 8 bases to trimming and J lost 4 bases; unmatched junction nucleotides: 7. The CDR3 runs to 13 residues. The CDR3 protein is CASSSGTGYEQYF. The CDR3 nucleotides read TGTGCCAGCTCATCCGGGACAGGTTACGAGCAGTACTTC.

The chain employs TRBV7-2 and TRBJ1-4, with 9 bases fitting TRBD1. Germline-derived CDR1 and CDR2 are SGHTA and FQGNSA. The CDR3 loop spans 18 amino acids. Trimming cost V 1 base and J 8 bases; bases outside gene matches: 14. The CDR3 region is CASSLGSPGTGFREKLFF. The CDR3 DNA reads as TGTGCCAGCAGCTTAGGCAGTCCCGGGACAGGGTTCAGGGAAAAACTGTTTTTT.